These 3 T cell receptor beta chains originate from one sample sequenced in a study of T cells after yellow fever vaccination (dated by TCRdb to about 2019). Explained via the paper, the treatment or condition label denotes: live attenuated yellow fever vaccine strain. The protocol used for the library was 5' RACE. The sequencer was an Illumina HiSeq 2500. TCRdb reprocessed the public reads (quality trimming at Q25 with fastp, clone calling with MiXCR) and kept in-frame beta chains. Records with the same CDR3 protein are collapsed into one entry carrying the most frequent genes and DNA. This sample lists approximately 510,000 distinct CDR3 sequences; 20% to 25% were detected once. Together, the top ten hold approximately 15% of the sample. Specimen: PBMCs, collected roughly 20 days after the first yellow fever vaccination. All receptors come from a man aged 18-30 years who received the YFV17D yellow fever vaccine.

This clonotype was seen many times. The J gene is TRBJ1-2, the V gene TRBV5-6, with D possibly being TRBD1 (6 bases). Germline-derived CDR1 and CDR2 are SGHDT and YYEEEE. Trimming took off 5 bases at V and 4 bases at J, with 18 bases between the two ends. The CDR3 has 15 amino acids. CDR3 sequence (DNA): TGTGCCAGCAGTCTGAGGGGGGTTGGAAGCTATGGCTACACCTTC. Its translation: CASSLRGVGSYGYTF. Variable domain in full (rest from reference TRBV5-6 and TRBJ1-2): DAGVTQSPTHLIKTRGQQVTLRCSPKSGHDTVSWYQQALGQGPQFIFQYYEEEERQRGNFPDRFSGHQFPNYSSELNVNALLLGDSALYLCASSLRGVGSYGYTFGSGTRLTVV.

This chain joins TRBV3-1 and TRBJ1-2; D remains unclear. Trimming left V 0 bases short and J 7 bases short, with 6 bases between. The germline gives CDR1 LGHDT, CDR2 YNNKEL (reference sequence). The CDR3 runs to 12 residues. CDR3 nucleotide sequence: TGTGCCAGCAGCCAAGATGCGGCTGGCTACACCTTC. It encodes CASSQDAAGYTF.

The chain is built from TRBV12-3 or TRBV12-4 and TRBJ2-5; 9 bases fit TRBD1. The CDR3 runs 15 residues. Trimming cost V 4 bases and J 1 base; bases outside gene matches: 4. CDR3 region: CASSSTTGGQETQYF. CDR3 nucleotide sequence: TGTGCCAGCAGTTCTACGACAGGGGGCCAAGAGACCCAGTACTTC.